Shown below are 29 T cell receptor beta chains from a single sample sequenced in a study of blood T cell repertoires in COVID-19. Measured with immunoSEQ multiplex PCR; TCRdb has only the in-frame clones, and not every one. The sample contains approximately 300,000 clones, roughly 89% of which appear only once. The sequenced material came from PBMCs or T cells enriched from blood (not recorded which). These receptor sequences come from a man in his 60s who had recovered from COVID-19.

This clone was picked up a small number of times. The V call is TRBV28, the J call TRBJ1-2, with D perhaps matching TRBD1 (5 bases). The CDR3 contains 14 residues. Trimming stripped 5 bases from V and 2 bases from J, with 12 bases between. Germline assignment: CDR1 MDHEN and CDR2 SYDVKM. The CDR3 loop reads CASSRGIANYGYTF. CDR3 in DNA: TGTGCCAGCAGTAGGGGAATCGCGAACTATGGCTACACCTTC.

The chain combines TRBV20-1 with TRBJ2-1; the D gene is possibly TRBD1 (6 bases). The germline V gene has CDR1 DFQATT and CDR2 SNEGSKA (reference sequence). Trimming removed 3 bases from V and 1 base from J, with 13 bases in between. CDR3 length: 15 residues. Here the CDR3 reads CSASSGANSYNEQFF. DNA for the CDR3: TGCAGTGCTAGTTCAGGGGCTAATTCCTACAATGAGCAGTTCTTC.

The CDR3 reads CAWRPQAAYNEQFF. The CDR3 nucleotides read TGTGCCTGGAGACCCCAAGCCGCCTACAATGAGCAGTTCTTC. The chain carries TRBV30 and TRBJ2-1; D is unresolved. This CDR3 comprises 14 residues. From germline, CDR1 is GTSNPN and CDR2 SVGIG (reference sequence). V gave up 3 bases and J gave up 2 bases, with 11 bases separating them.

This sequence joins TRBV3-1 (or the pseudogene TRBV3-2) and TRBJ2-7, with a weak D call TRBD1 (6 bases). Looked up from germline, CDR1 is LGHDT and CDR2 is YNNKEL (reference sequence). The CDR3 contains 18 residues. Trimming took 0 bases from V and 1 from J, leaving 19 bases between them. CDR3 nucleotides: TGTGCCAGCAGCCAAGAGCGCGGTAGACTGACAGGATCCTACGAGCAGTACTTC. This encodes CASSQERGRLTGSYEQYF.

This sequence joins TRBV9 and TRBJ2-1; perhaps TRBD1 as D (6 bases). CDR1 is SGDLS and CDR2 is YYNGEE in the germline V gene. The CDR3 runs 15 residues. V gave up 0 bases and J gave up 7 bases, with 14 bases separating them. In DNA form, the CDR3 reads TGTGCCAGCAGCGTAGCTTGGGGGCGCGTAAATGAGCAGTTCTTC. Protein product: CASSVAWGRVNEQFF.

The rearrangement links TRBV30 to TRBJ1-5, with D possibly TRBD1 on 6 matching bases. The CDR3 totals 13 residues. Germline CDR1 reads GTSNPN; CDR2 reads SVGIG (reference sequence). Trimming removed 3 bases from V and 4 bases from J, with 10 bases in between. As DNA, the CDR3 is TGTGCCTGGAGCACTGGACAGAATCAGCCCCAGCATTTT. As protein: CAWSTGQNQPQHF.

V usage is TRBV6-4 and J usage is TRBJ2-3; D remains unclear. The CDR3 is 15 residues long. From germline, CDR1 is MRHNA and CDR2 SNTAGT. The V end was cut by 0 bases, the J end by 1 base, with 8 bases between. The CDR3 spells CASSDSIVGTDTQYF. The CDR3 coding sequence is TGTGCCAGCAGTGACTCGATAGTGGGCACAGATACGCAGTATTTT.

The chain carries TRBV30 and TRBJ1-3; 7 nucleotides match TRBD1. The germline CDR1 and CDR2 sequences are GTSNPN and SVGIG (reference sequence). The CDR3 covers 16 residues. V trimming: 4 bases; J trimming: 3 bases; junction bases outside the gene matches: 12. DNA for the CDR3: TGTGCCTGGACTGGGCCGGGACAGCCTTTTGGAAACACCATATATTTT. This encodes CAWTGPGQPFGNTIYF.

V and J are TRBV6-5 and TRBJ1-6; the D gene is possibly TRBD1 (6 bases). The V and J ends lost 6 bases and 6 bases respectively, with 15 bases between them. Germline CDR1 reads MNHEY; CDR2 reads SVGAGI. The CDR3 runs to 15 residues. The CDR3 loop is CASSRQENTNSPLHF. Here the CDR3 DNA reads TGTGCCAGCAGCCGACAGGAGAACACTAATTCACCCCTCCACTTT.

CDR3 sequence reads: CASRRTGSTEAFF. Here the CDR3 DNA reads TGTGCCAGCAGGAGGACAGGTTCGACTGAAGCTTTCTTT. This chain links TRBV12-3 or TRBV12-4 with TRBJ1-1; TRBD1 agrees at 7 bases. CDR3 length equals 13 residues. The V segment lost 6 bases and the J segment 5 bases; nucleotides outside the gene matches: 6.

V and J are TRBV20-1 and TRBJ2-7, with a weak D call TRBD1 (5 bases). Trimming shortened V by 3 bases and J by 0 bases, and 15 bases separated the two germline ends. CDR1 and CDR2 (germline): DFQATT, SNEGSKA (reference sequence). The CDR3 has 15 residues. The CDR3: CSASTPGRVSYEQYF. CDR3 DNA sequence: TGCAGTGCTAGTACCCCCGGCAGGGTCTCCTACGAGCAGTACTTC.

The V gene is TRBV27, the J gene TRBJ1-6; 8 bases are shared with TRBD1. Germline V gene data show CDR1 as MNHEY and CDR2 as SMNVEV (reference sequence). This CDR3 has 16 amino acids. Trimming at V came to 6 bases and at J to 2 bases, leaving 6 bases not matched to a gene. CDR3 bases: TGTGCCAGCAGCCCAGACAGGGGTACCTATAATTCACCCCTCCACTTT. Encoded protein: CASSPDRGTYNSPLHF.

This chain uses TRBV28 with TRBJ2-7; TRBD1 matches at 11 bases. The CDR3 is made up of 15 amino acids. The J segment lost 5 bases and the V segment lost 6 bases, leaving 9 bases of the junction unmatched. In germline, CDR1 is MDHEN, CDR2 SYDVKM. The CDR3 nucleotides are TGTGCCAGCAGCGCCGGACAGGGGGCAGGCAACGAGCAGTACTTC. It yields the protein CASSAGQGAGNEQYF.

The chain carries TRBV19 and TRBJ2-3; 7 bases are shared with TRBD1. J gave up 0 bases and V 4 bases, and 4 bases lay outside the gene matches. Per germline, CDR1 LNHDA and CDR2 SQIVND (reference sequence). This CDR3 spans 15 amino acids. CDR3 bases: TGTGCCAGTAGTACCGGACAGGTTAGCACAGATACGCAGTATTTT. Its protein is CASSTGQVSTDTQYF.

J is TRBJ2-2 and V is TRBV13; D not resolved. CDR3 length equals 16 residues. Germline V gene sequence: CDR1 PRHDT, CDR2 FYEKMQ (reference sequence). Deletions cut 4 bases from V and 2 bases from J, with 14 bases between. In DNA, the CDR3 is TGTGCCAGCAGCTCCGGCCCAGGATTTAACACCGGGGAGCTGTTTTTT. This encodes CASSSGPGFNTGELFF.

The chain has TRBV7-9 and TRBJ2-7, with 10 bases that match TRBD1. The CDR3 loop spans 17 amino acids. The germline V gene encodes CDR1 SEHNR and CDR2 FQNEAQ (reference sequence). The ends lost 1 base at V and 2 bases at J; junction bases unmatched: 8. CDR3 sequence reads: CASSLVPGQGGAYEQYF. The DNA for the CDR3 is TGTGCCAGCAGCTTAGTCCCTGGACAGGGGGGCGCCTACGAGCAGTACTTC.

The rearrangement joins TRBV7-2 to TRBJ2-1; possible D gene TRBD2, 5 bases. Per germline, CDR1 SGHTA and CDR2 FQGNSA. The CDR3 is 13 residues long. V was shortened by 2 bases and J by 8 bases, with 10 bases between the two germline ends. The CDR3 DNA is TGTGCCAGCAGCTTATTGAGGGTGGATGAGCAGTTCTTC. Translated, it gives CASSLLRVDEQFF.

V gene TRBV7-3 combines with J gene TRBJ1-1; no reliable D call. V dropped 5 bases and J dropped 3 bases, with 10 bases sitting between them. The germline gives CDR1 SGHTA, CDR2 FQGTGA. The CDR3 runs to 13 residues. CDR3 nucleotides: TGTGCCAGCAGCAAACCCGGGGACACTGAAGCTTTCTTT. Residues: CASSKPGDTEAFF. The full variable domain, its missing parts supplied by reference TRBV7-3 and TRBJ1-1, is GAGVSQTPSNKVTEKGKYVELRCDPISGHTALYWYRQSLGQGPEFLIYFQGTGAADDSGLPNDRFFAVRPEGSVSTLKIQRTERGDSAVYLCASSKPGDTEAFFGQGTRLTVV.

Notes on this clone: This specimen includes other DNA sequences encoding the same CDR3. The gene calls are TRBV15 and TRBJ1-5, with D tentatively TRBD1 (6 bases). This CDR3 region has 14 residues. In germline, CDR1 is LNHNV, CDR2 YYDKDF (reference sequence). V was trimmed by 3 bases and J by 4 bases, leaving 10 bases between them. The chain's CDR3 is CATSRRGGNQPQHF. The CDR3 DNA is TGTGCCACCAGCAGGCGAGGGGGAAATCAGCCCCAGCATTTT.

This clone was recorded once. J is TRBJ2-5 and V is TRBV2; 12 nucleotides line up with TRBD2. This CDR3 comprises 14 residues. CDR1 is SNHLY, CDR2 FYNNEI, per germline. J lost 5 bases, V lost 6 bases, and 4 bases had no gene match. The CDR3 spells CASRWTSGTETQYF. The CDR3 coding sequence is TGTGCCAGCAGGTGGACTAGCGGGACTGAGACCCAGTACTTC.

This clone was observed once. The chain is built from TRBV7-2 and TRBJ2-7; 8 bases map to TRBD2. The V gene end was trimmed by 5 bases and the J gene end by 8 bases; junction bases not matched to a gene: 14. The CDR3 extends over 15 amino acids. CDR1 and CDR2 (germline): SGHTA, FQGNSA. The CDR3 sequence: CASSIQAGGGEKQYF. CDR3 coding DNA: TGTGCCAGCAGCATCCAGGCGGGGGGCGGTGAGAAGCAGTACTTC.

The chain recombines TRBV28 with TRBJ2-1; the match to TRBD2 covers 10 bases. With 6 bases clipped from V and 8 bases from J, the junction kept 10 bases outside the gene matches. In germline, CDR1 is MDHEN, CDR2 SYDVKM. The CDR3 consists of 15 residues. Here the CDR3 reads CASRDLAGVIDEQFF. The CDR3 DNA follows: TGTGCCAGCAGGGATCTAGCGGGAGTCATCGATGAGCAGTTCTTC.

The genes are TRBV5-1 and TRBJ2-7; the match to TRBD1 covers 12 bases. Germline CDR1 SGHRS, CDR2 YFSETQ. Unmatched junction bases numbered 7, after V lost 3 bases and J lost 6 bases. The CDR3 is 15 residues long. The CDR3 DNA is TGCGCCAGCAGCTCGACCGGGACAGGGGGCCTCGAGCAGTACTTC. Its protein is CASSSTGTGGLEQYF. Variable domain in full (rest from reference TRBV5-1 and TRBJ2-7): KAGVTQTPRYLIKTRGQQVTLSCSPISGHRSVSWYQQTPGQGLQFLFEYFSETQRNKGNFPGRFSGRQFSNSRSEMNVSTLELGDSALYLCASSSTGTGGLEQYFGPGTRLTVT.

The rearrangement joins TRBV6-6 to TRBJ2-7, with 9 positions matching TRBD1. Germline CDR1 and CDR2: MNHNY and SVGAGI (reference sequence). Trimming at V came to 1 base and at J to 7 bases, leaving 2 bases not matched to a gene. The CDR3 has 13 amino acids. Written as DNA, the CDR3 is TGTGCCAGCAGTTACTACGGGACAGGGGAGCAGTACTTC. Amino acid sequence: CASSYYGTGEQYF.

CDR3 sequence: CASSVEHSTDTQYF. CDR3 DNA: TGTGCCAGCAGCGTAGAGCACTCCACAGATACGCAGTATTTT. The V call is TRBV9, the J call TRBJ2-3; the D is unclear. The germline CDR1 and CDR2 sequences are SGDLS and YYNGEE. V dropped 0 bases and J dropped 2 bases, with 7 bases sitting between them. The CDR3 length is 14 residues.

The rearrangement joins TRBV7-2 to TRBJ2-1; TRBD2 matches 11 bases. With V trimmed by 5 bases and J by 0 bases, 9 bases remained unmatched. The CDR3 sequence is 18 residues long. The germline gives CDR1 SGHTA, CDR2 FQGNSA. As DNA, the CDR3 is TGTGCCAGCAGCGGGGGACTAGCGGTGATGAGCTCCTACAATGAGCAGTTCTTC. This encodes CASSGGLAVMSSYNEQFF. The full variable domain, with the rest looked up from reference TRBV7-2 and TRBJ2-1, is GAGVSQSPSNKVTEKGKDVELRCDPISGHTALYWYRQSLGQGLEFLIYFQGNSAPDKSGLPSDRFSAERTGGSVSTLTIQRTQQEDSAVYLCASSGGLAVMSSYNEQFFGPGTRLTVL.

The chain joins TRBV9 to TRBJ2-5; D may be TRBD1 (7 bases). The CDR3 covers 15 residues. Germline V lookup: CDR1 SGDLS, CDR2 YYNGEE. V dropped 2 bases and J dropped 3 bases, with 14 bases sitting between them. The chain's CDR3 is CASSVAGQPEETQYF. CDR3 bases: TGTGCCAGCAGCGTCGCGGGACAGCCCGAAGAGACCCAGTACTTC.

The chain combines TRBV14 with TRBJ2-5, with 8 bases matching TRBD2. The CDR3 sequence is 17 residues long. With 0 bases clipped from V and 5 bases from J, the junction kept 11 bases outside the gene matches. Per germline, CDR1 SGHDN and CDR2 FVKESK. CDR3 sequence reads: CASSQDSAGLVGETQYF. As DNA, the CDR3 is TGTGCCAGCAGCCAAGACTCGGCGGGACTAGTGGGCGAGACCCAGTACTTC.

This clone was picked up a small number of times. Here the CDR3 DNA reads TGTGCCAGCAGTTTCCTCTCTGGGACAGACGAGCAGTACTTC. It is translated as CASSFLSGTDEQYF. The rearrangement joins TRBV28 to TRBJ2-7; 7 bases align to TRBD1. The CDR3 consists of 14 residues. Per germline, CDR1 MDHEN and CDR2 SYDVKM. Losses at the gene ends were 3 bases for V and 5 bases for J; bases not matched to a gene: 7.